Shown below are 3 T cell receptor beta chains from a single sample sequenced in a study of cytomegalovirus exposure and HLA in healthy donors. PCR employed 60 Vbeta and 13 Jbeta primers. Generated by immunoSEQ multiplex PCR, the TCRdb table keeps only in-frame clones and is missing some. The sample shows approximately 190,000 clones, 75% to 90% of them seen only once. The sample comprised PBMCs. All receptors derive from a man aged 35 to 55 in good health and CMV-seropositive.

This rearrangement joins TRBV28 to TRBJ1-2; the match to TRBD1 covers 7 bases. V shed 6 bases, J shed 8 bases, and the junction held 12 bases outside the gene matches. There are 14 residues in the CDR3. CDR1 MDHEN and CDR2 SYDVKM come from the germline V gene. The CDR3 here is CASRPSRGVGGYTF. For the CDR3, the DNA is TGTGCCAGCAGACCCTCCAGGGGGGTGGGGGGCTACACCTTC.

This chain uses TRBV7-6 with TRBJ2-7, with TRBD1 as a possible D gene (5 bases). The V and J ends lost 2 bases and 0 bases respectively, with 8 bases between them. The CDR3 contains 14 residues. Germline-derived CDR1 and CDR2 are SGHVS and FNYEAQ. The CDR3 region is CASSLQGISYEQYF. In nucleotides, the CDR3 is TGTGCCAGCAGCTTACAGGGTATCTCCTACGAGCAGTACTTC.

The chain is built from TRBV19 and TRBJ1-1; 10 nucleotides agree with TRBD1. CDR3 length: 13 residues. J gave up 12 bases and V 6 bases, and 10 bases lay outside the gene matches. The V gene's germline CDR1 is LNHDA and CDR2 SQIVND (reference sequence). CDR3 sequence reads: CASSPTGGSSPFF. The CDR3 nucleotides read TGTGCCAGTAGCCCGACAGGGGGCAGTTCTCCTTTCTTT.